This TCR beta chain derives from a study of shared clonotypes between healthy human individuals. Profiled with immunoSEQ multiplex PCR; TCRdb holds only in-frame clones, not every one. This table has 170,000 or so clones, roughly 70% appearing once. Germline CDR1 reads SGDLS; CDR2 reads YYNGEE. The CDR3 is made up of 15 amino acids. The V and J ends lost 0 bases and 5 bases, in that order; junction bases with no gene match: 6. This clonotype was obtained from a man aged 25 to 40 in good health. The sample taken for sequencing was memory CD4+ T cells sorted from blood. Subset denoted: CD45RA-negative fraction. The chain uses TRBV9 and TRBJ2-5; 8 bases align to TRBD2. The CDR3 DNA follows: TGTGCCAGCAGCGTAGCGGGAGGGCTCGAGGAGACCCAGTACTTC. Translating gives CASSVAGGLEETQYF.